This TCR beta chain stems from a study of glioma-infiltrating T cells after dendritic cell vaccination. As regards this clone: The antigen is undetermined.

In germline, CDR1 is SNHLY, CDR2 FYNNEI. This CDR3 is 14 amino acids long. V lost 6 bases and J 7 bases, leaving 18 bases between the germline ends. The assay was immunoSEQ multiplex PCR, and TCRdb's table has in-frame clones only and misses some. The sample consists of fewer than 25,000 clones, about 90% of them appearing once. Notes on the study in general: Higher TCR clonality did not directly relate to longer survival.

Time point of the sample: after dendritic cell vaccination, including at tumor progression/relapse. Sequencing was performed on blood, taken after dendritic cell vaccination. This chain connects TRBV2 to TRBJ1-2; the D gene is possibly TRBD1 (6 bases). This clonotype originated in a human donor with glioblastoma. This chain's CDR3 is CASSAAALGGGYTF. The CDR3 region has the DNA TGTGCCAGCAGCGCCGCGGCCCTAGGGGGTGGCTACACCTTC.